This is a list of T cell receptor beta chains from one sample in a study of T cell responses to AZD1222 COVID-19 vaccine. Method: immunoSEQ multiplex PCR; TCRdb's copy keeps in-frame clones and lacks some. This repertoire shows more than 70,000 clones, about 86% found once; its top ten account for about 7.7%. Source: peripheral blood, taken on day 0 of AZD1222 vaccination. These receptors were collected from an adult in good health. Both conserved end residues are part of each CDR3. Fields, in order: V gene, D gene, J gene, clone size, CDR3 DNA, CDR3 protein. D genes are given only for firm matches. Clone size, where shown, is once, few, many, or a class for clones that have expanded.

>TRBV7-2|NA|TRBJ1-5|NA
TGTGCCAGCAGCTTCGTAGGCCCCAGCCAGCCCCAGCATTTT
CASSFVGPSQPQHF
>TRBV10-2|TRBD1|TRBJ1-5|NA
TGCGCCAGTACGGGACAGGTAAATCAGCCCCAGCATTTT
CASTGQVNQPQHF
>TRBV14|NA|TRBJ1-2|NA
TGTGCCAGCAGCCAACACAGGGCTCCCTATGGCTACACCTTC
CASSQHRAPYGYTF
>TRBV5-1|TRBD2|TRBJ2-5|NA
TGCGCCAGCAGCTTAGCGGGAGGGCCCGGAGAGACCCAGTACTTC
CASSLAGGPGETQYF
>TRBV15|NA|TRBJ1-1|NA
TGTGCCACCAGCAGAGATTTAGCGAGCGTGACTGAAGCTTTCTTT
CATSRDLASVTEAFF
>TRBV11-2|TRBD2|TRBJ2-1|NA
TGTGCCAGCAGCCCAAATCTCGGGAGGGCCCTCAATGAGCAGTTCTTC
CASSPNLGRALNEQFF
>TRBV11-3|TRBD2|TRBJ2-2|NA
TGTGCCAGCAGCCCGGGACTAGCGGGAGGCACCGGGGAGCTGTTTTTT
CASSPGLAGGTGELFF
>TRBV7-9|NA|TRBJ2-7|NA
TGTGCCAGCAGCTTAGGGCCAGGGGTAAGCTACGAGCAGTACTTC
CASSLGPGVSYEQYF
>TRBV19|TRBD1|TRBJ2-3|few
TGTGCCAGTACCAGACAGGGAGCAGATACGCAGTATTTT
CASTRQGADTQYF
>TRBV19|NA|TRBJ2-2|NA
TGTGCCAGTAGTCCCAGGCCGAACACCGGGGAGCTGTTTTTT
CASSPRPNTGELFF
>TRBV7-9|TRBD2|TRBJ2-5|NA
TGTGCCAGCAGCTCAGGACTAGCGGGAGGTGGAGAGACCCAGTACTTC
CASSSGLAGGGETQYF
>TRBV9|NA|TRBJ1-2|NA
TGTGCCAGCAGCGTAGTGGAAGGCTATGGCTACACCTTC
CASSVVEGYGYTF
>TRBV7-9|NA|TRBJ1-2|NA
TGTGCCAGCAGCCCCACCAGGGAGGTGGGCTATGGCTACACCTTC
CASSPTREVGYGYTF
>TRBV20-1|TRBD2|TRBJ2-7|NA
TGCAGTGCTAGTAGGACTAGCGCCTCCTACGAGCAGTACTTC
CSASRTSASYEQYF
>TRBV2|TRBD2|TRBJ2-5|NA
TGTGCCAGCAGTGAAGCGAAGGGACTAGCGGGACAAGAGACCCAGTACTTC
CASSEAKGLAGQETQYF
>TRBV27|TRBD2|TRBJ2-7|few
TGTGCCAGCAGACTGAATAGCGGGTACCCCTACGAGCAGTACTTC
CASRLNSGYPYEQYF
>TRBV13|NA|TRBJ1-1|NA
TGTGCCAGCAGCTTCATCCTGGTGAACACTGAAGCTTTCTTT
CASSFILVNTEAFF
>TRBV7-7|TRBD2|TRBJ2-5|NA
TGTGCCAGCAGCGCCACGGTGGCGGGAGGAGAGACCCAGTACTTC
CASSATVAGGETQYF
>TRBV9|NA|TRBJ1-4|NA
TGTGCCAGCAGCCCGGGGACCGTGGATGAAAAACTGTTTTTT
CASSPGTVDEKLFF
>TRBV28|NA|TRBJ1-1|few
TGTGCCAGCAGTCCCCACAATGATGTAACTGAAGCTTTCTTT
CASSPHNDVTEAFF
>TRBV7-8|NA|TRBJ1-1|NA
TGTGCCAGCAGCTTACGTTCAGGGCCCGAAGCTGAAGCTTTCTTT
CASSLRSGPEAEAFF
>TRBV7-2|TRBD2|TRBJ2-7|NA
TGTGCCAGCAGCTTGTACTCGGGACTAGCGGGAGAGTCCTACGAGCAGTACTTC
CASSLYSGLAGESYEQYF
>TRBV5-4|TRBD2|TRBJ2-1|few
TGTGCCAGCAGCGACTTGACTAGCGGCTCTTCTTCGAATGAGCAGTTCTTC
CASSDLTSGSSSNEQFF
>TRBV28|NA|TRBJ1-3|NA
TGTGCCAGCAGACCCGGGACGTTTGGAAACACCATATATTTT
CASRPGTFGNTIYF
>TRBV19|NA|TRBJ2-2|few
TGTGCCAGTAGTATATCTGGAAACACCGGGGAGCTGTTTTTT
CASSISGNTGELFF
>TRBV7-9|NA|TRBJ1-3|NA
TGTGCCAGCAGCCCCGCTGTGGGGGACTCTGGAAACACCATATATTTT
CASSPAVGDSGNTIYF
>TRBV18|NA|TRBJ2-7|NA
TGTGCCAGCTCACCACCGGTAACAGGCGAGCAGTACTTC
CASSPPVTGEQYF
>TRBV7-2|TRBD1|TRBJ2-3|NA
TGTGCCAGCAGCCCCGGGACAGCCTTCACAGATACGCAGTATTTT
CASSPGTAFTDTQYF
>TRBV7-3|TRBD2|TRBJ2-1|NA
TGTGCCAGCAGCATTACTAGCGGGAGGAAGATCGAGAATGAGCAGTTCTTC
CASSITSGRKIENEQFF
>TRBV19|NA|TRBJ2-7|NA
TGTGCCAGTAGTATACAGGACTCCCTGGACGAGCAGTACTTC
CASSIQDSLDEQYF
>TRBV24-1|TRBD1|TRBJ2-7|NA
TGTGCCACCGAGCACCCCGGGACAGGTCCCAACGAGCAGTACTTC
CATEHPGTGPNEQYF
>TRBV6-2/TRBV6-3|NA|TRBJ2-7|few
TGTGCCAGCAGTTACTCGTTTCCGCCGACGGAGCAGTACTTC
CASSYSFPPTEQYF
>TRBV7-2|NA|TRBJ2-2|NA
TGTGCCAGCCTTTCGCCGACTTTAGCTGGGGAGCTGTTTTTT
CASLSPTLAGELFF
>TRBV28|TRBD1|TRBJ2-7|few
TGTGCCAGCAGTTTAGGGACAGTCTACGAGCAGTACTTC
CASSLGTVYEQYF
>TRBV19|NA|TRBJ2-1|NA
TGTGCCAGTAGTATTCCCAGGGGCCCCTACAATGAGCAGTTCTTC
CASSIPRGPYNEQFF
>TRBV10-2|NA|TRBJ2-5|NA
TGCGCCAGCAGTGAGTCGTCGAGGGAGACCCAGTACTTC
CASSESSRETQYF
>TRBV28|NA|TRBJ1-3|few
TGTGCCAGCAGTTTTACGGACAGTTCTGGAAACACCATATATTTT
CASSFTDSSGNTIYF
>TRBV3-1/TRBV3-2|NA|TRBJ2-3|NA
TGTGCCAGCAGCCACCAACTAGCACCCATGATGGATACGCAGTATTTT
CASSHQLAPMMDTQYF
>TRBV6-5|NA|TRBJ2-7|NA
TGTGCTGCGAGCTCCTACGAGCAGTACTTC
CAASSYEQYF
>TRBV18|NA|TRBJ2-5|once
TGTGCCAGCTCACCACTGAGCGGCCAAGAGACCCAGTACTTC
CASSPLSGQETQYF
>TRBV5-1|TRBD2|TRBJ2-3|NA
TGCGCCAGCAGCTTGCGCCTAGCGGGAAGCACAGATACGCAGTATTTT
CASSLRLAGSTDTQYF
>TRBV9|NA|TRBJ1-2|NA
TGTGCCAGCAGCCCAGGGGACGGAGCTAACTATGGCTACACCTTC
CASSPGDGANYGYTF
>TRBV6-5|NA|TRBJ1-1|NA
TGTGCCAGCGGACGGGGATTAGTGAACACTGAAGCTTTCTTT
CASGRGLVNTEAFF
>TRBV10-1|TRBD1|TRBJ2-3|NA
TGCGCCAGCAGTGTTACAGGGGGCCCAGATACGCAGTATTTT
CASSVTGGPDTQYF
>TRBV7-9|NA|TRBJ1-1|NA
TGTGCCAGCAGCTCCCGGGGAGGGAGGAACACTGAAGCTTTCTTT
CASSSRGGRNTEAFF
>TRBV15|NA|TRBJ1-1|NA
TGTGCCACCAGCAGAGATCGCACTGAAGCTTTCTTT
CATSRDRTEAFF
>TRBV27|TRBD2|TRBJ2-7|few
TGTGCCAGCAGTTCCACAGCTAGCGGGAGGGCTAGTTGGGAGCAGTACTTC
CASSSTASGRASWEQYF
>TRBV15|NA|TRBJ1-3|NA
TGTGCCACCAGCAGAGAAGGGGGATCTGGAAACACCATATATTTT
CATSREGGSGNTIYF
>TRBV19|NA|TRBJ1-2|NA
TGTGCCAGTGGGTCAAGGGCGCAGAGCTATGGCTACACCTTC
CASGSRAQSYGYTF
>TRBV9|NA|TRBJ1-1|NA
TGTGCCAGCAGCGTAGCCACCAGCGCTGAAGCTTTCTTT
CASSVATSAEAFF
>TRBV28|NA|TRBJ2-2|NA
TGTGCCAGCAGGGTTGGACAATTGAACACCGGGGAGCTGTTTTTT
CASRVGQLNTGELFF
>TRBV19|NA|TRBJ2-6|NA
TGTGCCAGTAGTATCCCAGGGGTCGGGGCCAACGTCCTGACTTTC
CASSIPGVGANVLTF
>TRBV15|NA|TRBJ1-4|NA
TGTGCCACCAGCGGATCGGGGTGGGCTAATGAAAAACTGTTTTTT
CATSGSGWANEKLFF
>TRBV11-2|NA|TRBJ1-6|NA
TGTGCCAGCAGCTCCCTGAGGGGTACTAATTCACCCCTCCACTTT
CASSSLRGTNSPLHF
>TRBV4-2|NA|TRBJ1-1|few
TGTGCCAGCAGCCAAACGGGACAAATGAACACTGAAGCTTTCTTT
CASSQTGQMNTEAFF
>TRBV5-4|NA|TRBJ2-3|NA
TGTGCCAGCAGCACGCAAGGGGGTGGCACAGATACGCAGTATTTT
CASSTQGGGTDTQYF
>TRBV7-9|NA|TRBJ2-7|once
TGTGCCAGCAGCTTAGGCTCAGCCTACGAGCAGTACTTC
CASSLGSAYEQYF